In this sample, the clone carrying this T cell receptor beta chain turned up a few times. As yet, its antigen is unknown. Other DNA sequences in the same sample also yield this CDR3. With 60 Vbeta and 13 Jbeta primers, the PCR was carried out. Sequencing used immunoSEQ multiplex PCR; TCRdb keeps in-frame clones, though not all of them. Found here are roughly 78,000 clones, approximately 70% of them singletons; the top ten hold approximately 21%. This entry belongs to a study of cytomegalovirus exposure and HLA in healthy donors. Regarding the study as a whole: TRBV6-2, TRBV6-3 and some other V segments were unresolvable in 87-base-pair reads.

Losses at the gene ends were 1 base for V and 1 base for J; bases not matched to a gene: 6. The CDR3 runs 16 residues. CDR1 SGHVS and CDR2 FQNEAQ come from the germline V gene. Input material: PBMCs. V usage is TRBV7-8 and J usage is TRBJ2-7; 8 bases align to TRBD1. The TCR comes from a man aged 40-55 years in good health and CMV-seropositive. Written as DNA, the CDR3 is TGTGCCAGCAGCTTAGAGGCGCGGGACAGGTCCTACGAGCAGTACTTC. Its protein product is CASSLEARDRSYEQYF.